The source of this TCR beta chain is a study of blood T cell repertoires in COVID-19. The authors' processing: Nucleated cell number was recorded as an estimate derived from reference gene primer amplification. The data were produced by immunoSEQ multiplex PCR, yet TCRdb's version contains in-frame clones alone and is incomplete. V and J calls and clone size are as listed in that table; D and trimming were resolved from the DNA. Among 200,000 or so clones listed, 84% were seen once. Sample: peripheral blood. The clonotype originates from a man aged 25 to 40 with active or convalescent COVID-19.

The CDR3 sequence: CASSRLAGYTGELFF. The CDR3 DNA reads TGCGCCAGCAGTCGACTAGCGGGGTACACCGGGGAGCTGTTTTTT. The chain employs TRBV10-1 and TRBJ2-2; 11 nucleotides align to TRBD2. This CDR3 region has 15 residues. CDR1 is WNHNN and CDR2 is SYGVQD in the germline V gene (reference sequence). V trimming: 5 bases; J trimming: 3 bases; junction bases outside the gene matches: 2.